The rows below give T cell receptor beta chains drawn from one sample of a study of T cell changes during pregnancy in multiple sclerosis. Sequencing was performed with immunoSEQ multiplex PCR; in TCRdb, only in-frame clones are kept and a portion is missing. The sample includes 70,000 to 80,000 clones, approximately 91% of them seen just once. The sample consisted of peripheral blood, taken before pregnancy. These receptors were obtained from a female donor with multiple sclerosis, enrolled in a pregnancy study. Both conserved end residues are part of each CDR3. The order of the fields is V gene, J gene, D gene, clone size, CDR3 DNA, CDR3 protein. D genes are given only for firm matches. Expanded clones are given a class, and other clones once, few, many or no size at all.

TRBV13	TRBJ2-1	.	.	TGTGCCAGCAGCCTAGATCTGAGAGTCAATGAGCAGTTCTTC	CASSLDLRVNEQFF
TRBV30	TRBJ2-2	TRBD1	few	TGTGCCTGGAGTAGGGGGACAGGGATAACCGGGGAGCTGTTTTTT	CAWSRGTGITGELFF
TRBV27	TRBJ2-7	TRBD2	.	TGTGCCAGCAATACGGGGGGCGAGCAGTACTTC	CASNTGGEQYF
TRBV4-3	TRBJ2-1	.	.	TGCGCCAGCAGCCAAGATCTGGAGCGGCGGGGCGCGGCGGTCTTC	CASSQDLERRGAAVF
TRBV14	TRBJ1-2	.	.	TGTGCCAGCAGCCAAGCAGGGCTTAACTATGGCTACACCTTC	CASSQAGLNYGYTF
TRBV11-2	TRBJ2-3	.	.	TGTGCCAGCAGCTCTTTAGCGCTGAGCACAGATACGCAGTATTTT	CASSSLALSTDTQYF
TRBV5-8	TRBJ1-2	.	.	TGTGCCAGCAGCTTGGACAGGGAGATTGATGGCTACACCTTC	CASSLDREIDGYTF
TRBV30	TRBJ2-6	.	.	TGTGCCTGGACACAGATCTCTGGGGCCAACGTCCTGACTTTC	CAWTQISGANVLTF
TRBV27	TRBJ1-1	.	.	TGTGCCAGCAGTTTAAAACAAAACACTGAAGCTTTCTTT	CASSLKQNTEAFF
TRBV9	TRBJ1-5	.	.	TGTGCCAGCAGCGTAGGCAGTACAAGCAATCAGCCCCAGCATTTT	CASSVGSTSNQPQHF